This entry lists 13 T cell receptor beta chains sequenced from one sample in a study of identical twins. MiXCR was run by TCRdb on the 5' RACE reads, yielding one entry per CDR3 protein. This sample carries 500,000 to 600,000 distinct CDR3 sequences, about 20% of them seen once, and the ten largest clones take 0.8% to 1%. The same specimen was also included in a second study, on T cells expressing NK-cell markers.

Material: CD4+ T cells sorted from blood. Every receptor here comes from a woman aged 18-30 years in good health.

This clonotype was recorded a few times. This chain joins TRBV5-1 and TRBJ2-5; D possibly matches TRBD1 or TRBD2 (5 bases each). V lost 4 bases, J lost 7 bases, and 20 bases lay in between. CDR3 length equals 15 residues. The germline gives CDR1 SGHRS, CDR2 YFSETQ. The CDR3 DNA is TGCGCCAGCAGCCCGCCTGGGGACCGACCTGGGACCCAGTACTTC. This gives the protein CASSPPGDRPGTQYF.

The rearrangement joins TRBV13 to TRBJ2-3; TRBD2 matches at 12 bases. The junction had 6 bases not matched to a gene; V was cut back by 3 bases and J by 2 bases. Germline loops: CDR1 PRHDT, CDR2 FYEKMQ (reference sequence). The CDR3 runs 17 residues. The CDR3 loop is CASSFRLAGGTTDTQYF. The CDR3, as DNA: TGTGCCAGCAGCTTTCGGCTAGCGGGGGGGACCACAGATACGCAGTATTTT.

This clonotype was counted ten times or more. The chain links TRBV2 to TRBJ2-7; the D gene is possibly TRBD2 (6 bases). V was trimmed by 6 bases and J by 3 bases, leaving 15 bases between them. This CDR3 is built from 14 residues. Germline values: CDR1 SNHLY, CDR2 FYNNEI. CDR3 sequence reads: CASRPGTENYEQYF. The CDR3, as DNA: TGTGCCAGCAGACCCGGGACTGAGAACTACGAGCAGTACTTC.

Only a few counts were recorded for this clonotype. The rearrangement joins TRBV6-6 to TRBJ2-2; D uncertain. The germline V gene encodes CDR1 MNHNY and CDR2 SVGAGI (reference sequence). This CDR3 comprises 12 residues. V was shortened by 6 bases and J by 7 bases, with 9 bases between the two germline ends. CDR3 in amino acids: CASRLIIGELFF. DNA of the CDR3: TGTGCCAGCAGACTTATCATCGGGGAGCTGTTTTTT.

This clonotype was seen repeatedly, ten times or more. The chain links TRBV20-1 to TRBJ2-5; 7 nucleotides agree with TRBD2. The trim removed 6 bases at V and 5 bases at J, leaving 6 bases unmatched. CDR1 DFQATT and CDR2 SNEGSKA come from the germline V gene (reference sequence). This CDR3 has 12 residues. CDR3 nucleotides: TGCAGTGCCGCGGGAGACTGGGAGACCCAGTACTTC. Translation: CSAAGDWETQYF.

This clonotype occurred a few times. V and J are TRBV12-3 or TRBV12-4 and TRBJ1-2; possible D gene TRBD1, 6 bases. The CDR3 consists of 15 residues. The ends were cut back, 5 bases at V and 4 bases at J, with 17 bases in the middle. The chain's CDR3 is CASSRGARRVYGYTF. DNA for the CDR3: TGTGCCAGCAGTCGGGGGGCCAGGCGGGTCTATGGCTACACCTTC.

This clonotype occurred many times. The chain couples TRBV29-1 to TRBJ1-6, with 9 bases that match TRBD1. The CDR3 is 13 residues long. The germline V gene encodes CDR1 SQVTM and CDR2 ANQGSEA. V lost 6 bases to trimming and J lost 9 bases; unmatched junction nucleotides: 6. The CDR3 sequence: CSVADRGGSPLHF. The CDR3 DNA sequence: TGCAGCGTCGCGGACAGGGGCGGTTCACCCCTCCACTTT.

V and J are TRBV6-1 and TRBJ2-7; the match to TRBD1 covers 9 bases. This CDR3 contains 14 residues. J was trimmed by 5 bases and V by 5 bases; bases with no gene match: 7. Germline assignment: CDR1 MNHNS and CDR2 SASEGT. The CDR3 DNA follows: TGTGCCAGCAGTAAAGGGGACAGGGCGAACGAGCAGTACTTC. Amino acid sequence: CASSKGDRANEQYF.

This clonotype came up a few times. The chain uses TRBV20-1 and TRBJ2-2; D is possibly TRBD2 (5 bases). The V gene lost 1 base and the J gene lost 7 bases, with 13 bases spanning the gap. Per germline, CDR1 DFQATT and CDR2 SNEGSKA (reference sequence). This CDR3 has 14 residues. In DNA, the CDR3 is TGCAGTGCTAGAGGTCCTAGCTTCAGCGGGGAGCTGTTTTTT. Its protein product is CSARGPSFSGELFF.

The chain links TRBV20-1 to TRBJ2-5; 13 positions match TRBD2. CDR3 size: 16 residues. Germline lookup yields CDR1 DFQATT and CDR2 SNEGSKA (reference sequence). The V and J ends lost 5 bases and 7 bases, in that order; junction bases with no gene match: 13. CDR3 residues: CSAGTSGTSDPPTQYF. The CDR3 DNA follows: TGCAGTGCTGGGACTAGCGGGACCTCAGACCCGCCGACCCAGTACTTC.

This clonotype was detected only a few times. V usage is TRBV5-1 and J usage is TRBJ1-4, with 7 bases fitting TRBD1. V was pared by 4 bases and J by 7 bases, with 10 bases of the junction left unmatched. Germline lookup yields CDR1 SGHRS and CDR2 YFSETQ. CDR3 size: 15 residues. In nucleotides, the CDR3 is TGCGCCAGCAGCCCGGGACAGCTAGTCACTGAAAAACTGTTTTTT. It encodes CASSPGQLVTEKLFF.

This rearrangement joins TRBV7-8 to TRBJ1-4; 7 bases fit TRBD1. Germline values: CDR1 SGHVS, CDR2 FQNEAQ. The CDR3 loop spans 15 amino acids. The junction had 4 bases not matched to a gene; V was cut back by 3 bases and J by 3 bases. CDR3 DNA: TGTGCCAGCAGCTTGGAGGGGGCGGCTAATGAAAAACTGTTTTTT. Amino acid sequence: CASSLEGAANEKLFF.

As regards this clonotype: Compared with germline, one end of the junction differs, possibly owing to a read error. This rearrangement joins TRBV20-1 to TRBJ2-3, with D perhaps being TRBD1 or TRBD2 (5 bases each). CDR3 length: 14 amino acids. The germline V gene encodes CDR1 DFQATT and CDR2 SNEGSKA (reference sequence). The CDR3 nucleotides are TGCAGCGCTAGTCGGGACGGGGCTAGAGATACGCAGTATTTT. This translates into CSASRDGARDTQYF.